This T cell receptor (beta chain) was identified during a study of T cell responses to AZD1222 COVID-19 vaccine. Findings and caveats of the study: Repertoire sampling was restricted to post-peak T cell response timepoints.

Notes on this clone: The antigen is undetermined.

Repertoires were generated with immunoSEQ multiplex PCR, while TCRdb's copy carries only in-frame clones and drops some. The sample lists 120,000 to 150,000 clones, approximately 78% occurring once. Between the trimmed V and J ends, which lost 7 bases and 3 bases, there was a span of 15 bases. The CDR3 contains 15 residues. CDR1 and CDR2 from the germline V gene are LNHDA and SQIVND (reference sequence). Material: peripheral blood, obtained on day 0 of MenACWY control vaccination. The receptor's source is an adult in good health. This chain uses TRBV19 with TRBJ1-4; D perhaps matches TRBD1 (6 bases). The CDR3 here is CASTVRGAANEKLFF. The CDR3 nucleotides are TGTGCCAGTACCGTCCGGGGGGCGGCTAATGAAAAACTGTTTTTT.